The rows below give T cell receptor beta chains drawn from one sample of a study of blood T cell repertoires in COVID-19. TCRdb's copy holds only in-frame clones and misses some; the assay was immunoSEQ multiplex PCR. The sample consists of about 120,000 clones, roughly 89% of them appearing once. The sequencing sample was made of peripheral blood. These receptors came from a man aged 35 to 55 with acute or convalescent COVID-19. Each CDR3 is given with its conserved first and last residue. The order of the fields is J gene, V gene, D gene, clone size, CDR3 protein, CDR3 DNA. The D gene is left open where the match is weak. The size of a clone is reported for some rows only, either as once, few or many, or as a class for expanded clones.

J: TRBJ2-5; V: TRBV7-8; D: TRBD2; size: NA; CDR3: CASSLGGGARETQYF; DNA: TGTGCCAGCAGCTTAGGCGGGGGGGCCCGCGAGACCCAGTACTTC
J: TRBJ1-5; V: TRBV5-8; D: TRBD1; size: NA; CDR3: CASSLGTGDSNQPQHF; DNA: TGTGCCAGCAGCTTAGGGACAGGAGATAGCAATCAGCCCCAGCATTTT
J: TRBJ2-3; V: TRBV11-2; D: NA; size: NA; CDR3: CASSLSFSSTDTQYF; DNA: TGTGCCAGCAGCTTATCATTTAGTAGTACAGATACGCAGTATTTT
J: TRBJ2-1; V: TRBV19; D: TRBD1; size: NA; CDR3: CASSTPGTGNNEQFF; DNA: TGTGCCAGTAGTACCCCCGGGACAGGTAACAATGAGCAGTTCTTC
J: TRBJ1-5; V: TRBV18; D: NA; size: NA; CDR3: CASSPRGQPQHF; DNA: TGTGCCAGCTCACCAAGAGGACAGCCCCAGCATTTT
J: TRBJ1-1; V: TRBV21-1; D: NA; size: NA; CDR3: CASSKEGTEAFF; DNA: TGTGCCAGCAGCAAGGAGGGCACTGAAGCTTTCTTT
J: TRBJ1-5; V: TRBV30; D: NA; size: NA; CDR3: CAWQLPNQPQHF; DNA: TGTGCCTGGCAACTCCCTAATCAGCCCCAGCATTTT
J: TRBJ1-2; V: TRBV12-3/TRBV12-4; D: NA; size: NA; CDR3: CASRGGQLYGYTF; DNA: TGTGCCAGCAGGGGAGGGCAGCTCTATGGCTACACCTTC
J: TRBJ1-1; V: TRBV9; D: NA; size: NA; CDR3: CASSPYRGAGSTEAFF; DNA: TGTGCCAGCAGCCCATATCGGGGGGCAGGTAGCACTGAAGCTTTCTTT
J: TRBJ1-1; V: TRBV30; D: NA; size: NA; CDR3: CAWSDRNTEAFF; DNA: TGTGCCTGGAGTGACAGAAACACTGAAGCTTTCTTT
J: TRBJ2-7; V: TRBV6-5; D: NA; size: few; CDR3: CASKTTAKASYEQYF; DNA: TGTGCCAGCAAGACCACAGCTAAAGCCTCCTACGAGCAGTACTTC
J: TRBJ1-2; V: TRBV6-1; D: TRBD1; size: NA; CDR3: CASSGGTGDANNYGYTF; DNA: TGTGCCAGCAGTGGAGGGACAGGGGATGCGAATAACTATGGCTACACCTTC
J: TRBJ2-4; V: TRBV9; D: NA; size: NA; CDR3: CASSPGVDAKNIQYF; DNA: TGTGCCAGCAGCCCAGGGGTGGACGCCAAAAACATTCAGTACTTC
J: TRBJ2-7; V: TRBV3-1/TRBV3-2; D: NA; size: once; CDR3: CASSPNDKPYEQYF; DNA: TGTGCCAGCAGCCCAAACGACAAGCCCTACGAGCAGTACTTC
J: TRBJ1-2; V: TRBV3-1/TRBV3-2; D: TRBD1; size: NA; CDR3: CASSPGTAPYGYTF; DNA: TGTGCCAGCAGCCCAGGGACAGCTCCCTATGGCTACACCTTC
J: TRBJ2-1; V: TRBV6-2/TRBV6-3; D: NA; size: NA; CDR3: CASSYLDRSYNEQFF; DNA: TGTGCCAGCAGTTACTTGGACAGATCCTACAATGAGCAGTTCTTC
J: TRBJ1-3; V: TRBV7-9; D: NA; size: NA; CDR3: CASSLTTLENTIYF; DNA: TGTGCCAGCAGCTTAACGACTCTGGAAAACACCATATATTTT